The sequence of this TCR beta chain was determined in a study of cytomegalovirus exposure and HLA in healthy donors. Whole-study findings and limits: The authors reported that TCR beta sequences could predict HLA-A and HLA-B alleles. These predictions were accurate for most subjects in the first cohort. In an earlier analysis, productive rearrangement rates for most beta V segments clustered near 87% or 30%.

The primer mix had 60 Vbeta and 13 Jbeta primers. TCRdb keeps only in-frame clones here, not all; method: immunoSEQ multiplex PCR. The data show roughly 150,000 clones, with around 63% seen just once and around 1.6% held by the top ten. Note on this clone: Its antigen is unidentified.

The TCR comes from a human donor in good health. The material sequenced was PBMCs.

CDR3 DNA: TGTGCCAGCAGCCGGGACAGAAATCAGCCCCAGCATTTT. Its protein is CASSRDRNQPQHF. The chain joins TRBV7-3 to TRBJ1-5; 7 positions agree with TRBD1. The CDR3 consists of 13 residues. Germline V gene data show CDR1 as SGHTA and CDR2 as FQGTGA. Germline trimming cut 5 bases from V and 4 bases from J; bases unmatched to any gene: 2.